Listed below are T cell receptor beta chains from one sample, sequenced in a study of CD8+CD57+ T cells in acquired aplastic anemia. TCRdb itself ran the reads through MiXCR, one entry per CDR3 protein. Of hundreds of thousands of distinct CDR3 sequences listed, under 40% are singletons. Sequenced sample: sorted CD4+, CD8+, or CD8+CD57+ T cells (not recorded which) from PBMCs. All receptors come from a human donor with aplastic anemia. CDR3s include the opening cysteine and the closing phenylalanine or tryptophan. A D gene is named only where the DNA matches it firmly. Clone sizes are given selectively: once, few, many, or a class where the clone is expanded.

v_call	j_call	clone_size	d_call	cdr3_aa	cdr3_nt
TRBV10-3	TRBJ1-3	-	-	CAIGTSGTRSGNTIYF	TGTGCCATCGGGACTAGCGGGACACGGTCTGGAAACACCATATATTTT
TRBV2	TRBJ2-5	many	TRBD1	CASSRDREETQYF	TGTGCCAGCTCCAGGGACAGGGAAGAGACCCAGTACTTC
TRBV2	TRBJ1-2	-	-	CASSEEPNYGYTF	TGTGCCAGCAGTGAAGAACCGAACTATGGCTACACCTTC
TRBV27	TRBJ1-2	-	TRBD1	CASSLFTGDGYTF	TGTGCCAGCAGTTTATTTACAGGGGATGGCTACACCTTC
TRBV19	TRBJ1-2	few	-	CANSAGSLPTGYGYTF	TGTGCCAATAGTGCCGGGTCTTTACCCACGGGCTATGGCTACACCTTC
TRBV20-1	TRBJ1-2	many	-	CSARGDTQNYGYTF	TGCAGTGCTAGGGGGGACACTCAAAACTATGGCTACACCTTC
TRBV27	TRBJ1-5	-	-	CASSFAGLGRGAGQPQHF	TGTGCCAGCAGTTTTGCAGGCCTTGGTCGGGGGGCGGGTCAGCCCCAGCATTTT
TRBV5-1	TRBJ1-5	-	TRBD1	CASSLDRGESYNQPQHF	TGCGCCAGCAGCTTGGACAGGGGAGAGAGCTACAATCAGCCCCAGCATTTT
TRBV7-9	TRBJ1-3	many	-	CASSSAGGNTIYF	TGTGCCAGCAGCTCCGCGGGAGGGAACACCATATATTTT
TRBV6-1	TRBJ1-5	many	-	CASSFDGNQPQHF	TGTGCCAGCAGTTTCGACGGAAATCAGCCCCAGCATTTT
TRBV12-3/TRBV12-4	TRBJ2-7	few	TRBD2	CACLRTSGAGTHF	TGTGCCTGCCTCAGGACTAGCGGGGCCGGGACCCACTTC
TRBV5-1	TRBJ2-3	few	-	CASSPSVGGPGTGDTQYF	TGCGCCAGCAGCCCCAGCGTCGGGGGGCCCGGGACCGGAGATACGCAGTATTTT
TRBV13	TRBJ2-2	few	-	CASSYSLSELFF	TGTGCCAGCAGCTACTCCCTTTCTGAGCTGTTTTTT
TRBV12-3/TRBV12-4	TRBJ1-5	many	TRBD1	CASKGQANQPQHF	TGTGCCAGCAAGGGACAGGCCAATCAGCCCCAGCATTTT
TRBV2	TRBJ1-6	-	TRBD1	CASSVDRGRDSPLHF	TGTGCCAGCAGTGTCGACAGGGGGCGGGATTCACCCCTCCACTTT
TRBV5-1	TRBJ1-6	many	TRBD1	CASSEGQRNSPLHF	TGCGCCAGCAGCGAGGGACAGAGAAATTCACCCCTCCACTTT
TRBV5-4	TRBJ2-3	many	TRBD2	CASSLVGRGTADTQYF	TGTGCCAGCAGCTTGGTGGGGCGGGGGACCGCAGATACGCAGTATTTT
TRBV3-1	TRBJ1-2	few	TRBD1	CASSERGRPGPGYTF	TGTGCCAGCAGCGAAAGGGGGCGCCCGGGCCCTGGCTACACCTTC
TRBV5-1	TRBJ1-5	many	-	CASSLVQGDYAAQHF	TGCGCCAGCAGCTTGGTACAGGGCGATTATGCGGCCCAGCATTTT
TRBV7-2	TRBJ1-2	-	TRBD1	CASSATGGVDGYTF	TGTGCCAGCAGTGCGACAGGGGGCGTGGACGGCTACACCTTC
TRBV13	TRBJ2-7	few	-	CASSVRRDPTYEQYF	TGTGCCAGCAGCGTCAGAAGGGATCCCACCTACGAGCAGTACTTC
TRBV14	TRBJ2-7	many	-	CASSQGPGREQYF	TGTGCCAGCAGCCAAGGCCCGGGGCGGGAGCAGTACTTC
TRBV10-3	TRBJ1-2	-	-	CAISGGEGGYTF	TGTGCCATCAGTGGGGGAGAGGGGGGCTACACCTTC
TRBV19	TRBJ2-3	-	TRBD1	CASSIDALGTDAQYF	TGTGCCAGTAGTATAGATGCTCTTGGGACAGATGCGCAGTATTTT
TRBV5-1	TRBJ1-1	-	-	CASSFDLTATVEAFF	TGCGCCAGCAGCTTTGATCTCACAGCTACCGTTGAAGCTTTCTTT
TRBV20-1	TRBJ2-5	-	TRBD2	CSARDLKGTSGRRETQYF	TGCAGTGCTAGAGATCTCAAGGGGACTAGCGGGAGAAGGGAGACCCAGTACTTC
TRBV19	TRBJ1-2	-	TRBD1	CASIPSGQGTYGYTF	TGTGCCAGTATCCCCTCGGGACAGGGGACCTATGGCTACACCTTC
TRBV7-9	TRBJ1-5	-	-	CASSWDTGNQPQHF	TGTGCCAGCAGCTGGGATACAGGGAATCAGCCCCAGCATTTT
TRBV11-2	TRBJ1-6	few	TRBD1	CASSGPPGQGSNSPLHF	TGTGCCAGCAGTGGACCCCCGGGACAGGGTTCGAATTCACCCCTCCACTTT
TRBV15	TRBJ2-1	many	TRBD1	CATSRGQGVIYNEQFF	TGTGCCACCAGCAGAGGACAGGGTGTTATCTACAATGAGCAGTTCTTC
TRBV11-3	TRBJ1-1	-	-	CASSLALGQNTEAFF	TGTGCCAGCAGCTTAGCTTTGGGGCAGAACACTGAAGCTTTCTTT
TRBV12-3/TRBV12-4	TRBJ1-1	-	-	CASSVESTLNTEAFF	TGTGCCAGCAGCGTTGAATCGACTCTGAACACTGAAGCTTTCTTT
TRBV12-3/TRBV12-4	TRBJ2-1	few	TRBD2	CASSTGLASYNEQFF	TGTGCCAGCAGTACAGGACTAGCTTCCTACAATGAGCAGTTCTTC
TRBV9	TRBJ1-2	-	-	CASSQAEGNYGYTF	TGTGCCAGCAGCCAAGCTGAGGGGAACTATGGCTACACCTTC
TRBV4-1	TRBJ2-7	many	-	CASSRYEGSYEQYF	TGCGCCAGCAGCCGGTACGAAGGTTCCTACGAGCAGTACTTC
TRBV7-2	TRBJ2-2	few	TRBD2	CASSLEGLKTGELFF	TGTGCCAGCAGCTTAGAGGGACTAAAAACCGGGGAGCTGTTTTTT